A selection of T cell receptor beta chains follows, all from one sample in a study of neurological immune-mediated disorders. MiXCR, applied by TCRdb to the 5' RACE reads, yields one record per CDR3 protein. The sample holds 66,000 or so distinct CDR3 sequences, 5.2% seen once. Sequencing input: PBMCs. The source of these receptors is a young woman with multiple sclerosis. Each CDR3 is given with its conserved first and last residue.

>TRBV7-2|TRBJ2-5
CASSPKVGRGETQYF
>TRBV20-1|TRBJ2-3
CSARAEGLAGGDTQYF
>TRBV10-3|TRBJ1-1
CAIRLPGGSTEAFF
>TRBV5-1|TRBJ1-1
CASSLVGNMNTEAFF
>TRBV3-1|TRBJ1-1
CASSQAQNTEAFF
>TRBV20-1|TRBJ1-6
CSASDTGANSPLHF
>TRBV6-2/TRBV6-3|TRBJ2-7
CASTLRGTPYEQYF
>TRBV5-1|TRBJ1-2
CASSLTVANYGYTF
>TRBV20-1|TRBJ2-7
CSPLGLGKYEQYF
>TRBV5-1|TRBJ1-3
CASSEALSGNTIYF
>TRBV7-2|TRBJ1-2
CASSSRRWGRDYGYTF
>TRBV29-1|TRBJ2-3
CSVEGTAPNTQYF
>TRBV25-1|TRBJ1-6
CASSVPGQGFLHF
>TRBV10-3|TRBJ2-5
CAIRSEGETQYF
>TRBV20-1|TRBJ2-3
CSATGQATDTQYF
>TRBV14|TRBJ2-7
CASSQVAGGLKGEQYF
>TRBV5-1|TRBJ2-7
CASSLDSHYEQYF
>TRBV5-1|TRBJ2-7
CASKGAETYEQYF
>TRBV7-2|TRBJ1-2
CASSPDWGQGAGGYTF
>TRBV4-1|TRBJ2-3
CASSQGYGDTDTQYF
>TRBV5-1|TRBJ1-2
CASNRDRGDGYTF
>TRBV20-1|TRBJ1-4
CSARDGGREKLFF
>TRBV21-1|TRBJ2-3
CASSPRETALTDTQYF
>TRBV7-9|TRBJ1-2
CAISVRGGYTF
>TRBV29-1|TRBJ2-5
CSVGGTFGETQYF
>TRBV5-1|TRBJ1-1
CASSIDRGEAFF
>TRBV27|TRBJ1-5
CASSLGQDNQPQHF
>TRBV20-1|TRBJ2-2
CSARDLRGRNTGELFF